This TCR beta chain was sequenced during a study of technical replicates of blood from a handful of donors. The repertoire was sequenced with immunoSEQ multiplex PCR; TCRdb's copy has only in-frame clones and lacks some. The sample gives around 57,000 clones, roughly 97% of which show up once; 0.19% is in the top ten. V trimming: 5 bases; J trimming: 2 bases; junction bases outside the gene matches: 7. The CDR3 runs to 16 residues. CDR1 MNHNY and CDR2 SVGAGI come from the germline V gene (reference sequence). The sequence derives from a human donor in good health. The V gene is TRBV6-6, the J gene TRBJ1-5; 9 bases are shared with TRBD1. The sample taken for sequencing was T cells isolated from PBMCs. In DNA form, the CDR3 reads TGTGCCAGCAGTCTGACAGGGGGTTATGGCAATCAGCCCCAGCATTTT. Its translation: CASSLTGGYGNQPQHF.